Below, 6 T cell receptor beta chains from the same sample are listed, as sequenced in a study of regulatory T cells in long-lasting Graves disease. Time point of the sample: persistent/refractory GD, antithyroid drugs over 5 years with positive TRAb. RNA extracted from PBMCs served as the sequencing template. Combining iRepertoire HTBI primers with Arm-PCR of CDR3 regions, the authors built TCR beta libraries. TCRdb passed the multiplex PCR reads through MiXCR, listing each CDR3 protein once. The repertoire consists of about 290,000 distinct CDR3 sequences, with 20% to 25% occurring once and the leading ten covering around three fifths. Sample: peripheral blood mononuclear cells (PBMCs), taken when the disease was refractory, from a patient treated with antithyroid drugs. The receptor source for this set is a female donor with Graves disease.

Here the CDR3 reads CASSYGTGTSLYEQYF. The CDR3 coding sequence is TGTGCCAGCAGTTACGGAACCGGGACTAGTCTCTACGAGCAGTACTTC. The chain is built from TRBV6-5 and TRBJ2-7, with 8 bases identical to TRBD2. V was pared by 2 bases and J by 3 bases, with 9 bases of the junction left unmatched. This CDR3 is built from 16 residues. CDR1 is MNHEY, CDR2 SVGAGI, per germline.

This clonotype was recorded at least ten times. V gene TRBV6-1 combines with J gene TRBJ1-1, with D uncertain. The V gene lost 8 bases and the J gene lost 1 base, with 17 bases spanning the gap. CDR3 length: 15 residues. The germline CDR1 and CDR2 sequences are MNHNS and SASEGT. The chain's CDR3 is CASADPPRGNTEAFF. In DNA, the CDR3 is TGTGCCAGCGCCGATCCCCCTCGAGGGAACACTGAAGCTTTCTTT.

DNA for the CDR3: TGTGCCGCGAAAGGGGACATTACCTACGAGCAGTACTTC. It encodes CAAKGDITYEQYF. This chain links TRBV30 with TRBJ2-7; tentative D call: TRBD1 (6 bases). Germline-derived CDR1 and CDR2 are GTSNPN and SVGIG (reference sequence). The CDR3 has 13 amino acids. The V gene lost 8 bases and the J gene lost 2 bases, with 16 bases spanning the gap. The full variable domain, in which reference TRBV30 and TRBJ2-7 provide the parts outside the CDR3, is SQTIHQWPATLVQPVGSPLSLECTVEGTSNPNLYWYRQAAGRGLQLLFYSVGIGQISSEVPQNLSASRPQDRQFILSSKKLLLSDSGFYLCAAKGDITYEQYFGPGTRLTVT.

The gene calls are TRBV6-5 and TRBJ2-2; 9 nucleotides align to TRBD2. CDR3 length: 17 amino acids. V lost 0 bases and J lost 4; bases outside the gene matches: 6. Germline CDR1 and CDR2: MNHEY and SVGAGI. CDR3 nucleotide sequence: TGTGCCAGCAGTTACTCGGGACTAGCCCAGATCACCGGGGAGCTGTTTTTT. As protein: CASSYSGLAQITGELFF.

This clonotype has more than one count but fewer than ten. The chain is built from TRBV19 and TRBJ1-5; D possibly corresponds to TRBD1 (6 bases). This CDR3 contains 17 residues. Per the germline V gene, CDR1 is LNHDA and CDR2 is SQIVND (reference sequence). Trimming shortened V by 0 bases and J by 2 bases, and 14 bases separated the two germline ends. The CDR3 spells CASSIDTGQFGNQPQHF. DNA for the CDR3: TGTGCCAGTAGTATAGATACTGGACAGTTCGGCAATCAGCCCCAGCATTTT. Full variable domain (rest looked up from reference TRBV19 and TRBJ1-5): DGGITQSPKYLFRKEGQNVTLSCEQNLNHDAMYWYRQDPGQGLRLIYYSQIVNDFQKGDIAEGYSVSREKKESFPLTVTSAQKNPTAFYLCASSIDTGQFGNQPQHFGDGTRLSIL.

The chain has TRBV7-2 and TRBJ1-3; D is undetermined. Germline CDR1 SGHTA, CDR2 FQGNSA. There are 14 residues in the CDR3. V was cut by 3 bases and J by 0 bases, with 6 bases left in between. CDR3 DNA sequence: TGTGCCAGCAGCTTCAGCGTCTCTGGAAACACCATATATTTT. This codes for CASSFSVSGNTIYF.